The 15 T cell receptor beta chains below come from one sample, sequenced in a study of a mutant IDH1 vaccine in newly diagnosed glioma. Time point of the sample: week 11, during vaccination. Each dose delivered 300 ug of mutant IDH1 20-mer peptide subcutaneously with imiquimod. Their cognate antigens are unknown. TCRdb's copy holds only in-frame clones and misses some; the assay was immunoSEQ multiplex PCR. Among under 55,000 clones listed, around 90% were seen once. The source was PBMCs, collected from a glioma patient whose treatment included an IDH1 peptide vaccine. These receptors all come from a man aged 50 to 59 with glioma.

The sample holds one count of this clone. The chain recombines TRBV5-1 with TRBJ2-2; the D gene is possibly TRBD1 (6 bases). Germline lookup yields CDR1 SGHRS and CDR2 YFSETQ. The V and J ends lost 4 bases and 2 bases respectively, with 12 bases between them. This CDR3 has 15 residues. Here the CDR3 DNA reads TGCGCCAGCAGCCGACTGACAGGTAACACCGGGGAGCTGTTTTTT. It yields the protein CASSRLTGNTGELFF.

For this clone: The same CDR3 can be traced to other DNA sequences in this sample. The CDR3 loop reads CASSLGQGGYEQYF. Written as DNA, the CDR3 is TGTGCCAGCAGCTTAGGTCAGGGGGGGTACGAGCAGTACTTC. This chain joins TRBV11-2 and TRBJ2-7, with D perhaps given as TRBD1 or TRBD2 (7 bases each). The ends were cut back, 1 base at V and 4 bases at J, with 11 bases in the middle. From germline, CDR1 is SGHAT and CDR2 FQNNGV. The CDR3 contains 14 residues. The full variable domain, with the rest looked up from reference TRBV11-2 and TRBJ2-7, is EAGVAQSPRYKIIEKRQSVAFWCNPISGHATLYWYQQILGQGPKLLIQFQNNGVVDDSQLPKDRFSAERLKGVDSTLKIQPAKLEDSAVYLCASSLGQGGYEQYFGPGTRLTVT.

Remarks on this clone: At one boundary the junction diverges from the germline segment, which might be a read error. The chain carries TRBV4-1 and TRBJ1-2; D is uncertain. The CDR3 loop spans 13 amino acids. Germline V gives CDR1 MGHRA, CDR2 YSYEKL. Here the CDR3 DNA reads TGCGCCAGCAGCCAAGATAGGGAACTGAGGATGGGGTTC. Protein: CASSQDRELRMGF.

The CDR3 nucleotides are TGCGCCAGCAGCATGGACAGGGGTGTATACGAGCAGTACTTC. Its translation: CASSMDRGVYEQYF. The V and J genes are TRBV5-1 and TRBJ2-7, with 9 positions matching TRBD1. The CDR3 is 14 residues long. The V segment lost 4 bases and the J segment 4 bases; nucleotides outside the gene matches: 6. Germline lookup yields CDR1 SGHRS and CDR2 YFSETQ. The complete variable domain, with remaining parts taken from reference TRBV5-1 and TRBJ2-7, reads KAGVTQTPRYLIKTRGQQVTLSCSPISGHRSVSWYQQTPGQGLQFLFEYFSETQRNKGNFPGRFSGRQFSNSRSEMNVSTLELGDSALYLCASSMDRGVYEQYFGPGTRLTVT.

The J gene is TRBJ2-2, the V gene TRBV9, with D perhaps TRBD2 (6 bases). V was pared by 2 bases and J by 5 bases, with 19 bases between. The CDR3 contains 17 residues. Germline CDR1 is SGDLS and CDR2 is YYNGEE. For the CDR3, the DNA is TGTGCCAGCAGCGTGGAGGTAGCGCGGGGACGGACCGGGGAGCTGTTTTTT. Residues: CASSVEVARGRTGELFF.

V usage is TRBV18 and J usage is TRBJ2-1; tentatively, D is TRBD1 (6 bases). CDR1 KGHSH and CDR2 LQKENI come from the germline V gene. Between the trimmed V and J ends, which lost 5 bases and 7 bases, there was a span of 12 bases. This CDR3 spans 13 amino acids. The CDR3: CASSVGATNEQFF. The CDR3 DNA sequence: TGTGCCAGCTCAGTGGGGGCTACAAATGAGCAGTTCTTC. The full variable domain, its missing parts supplied by reference TRBV18 and TRBJ2-1, is NAGVMQNPRHLVRRRGQEARLRCSPMKGHSHVYWYRQLPEEGLKFMVYLQKENIIDESGMPKERFSAEFPKEGPSILRIQQVVRGDSAAYFCASSVGATNEQFFGPGTRLTVL.

Here the CDR3 DNA reads TGTGCCAGCAAGCGCCAGGACTCCTACGAGCAGTACTTC. This gives the protein CASKRQDSYEQYF. The gene calls are TRBV2 and TRBJ2-7; D is undetermined. V was trimmed by 7 bases and J by 0 bases, leaving 10 bases between them. Per the germline V gene, CDR1 is SNHLY and CDR2 is FYNNEI. This CDR3 comprises 13 residues.

The sample holds a few counts of this clone. The V call is TRBV6-5, the J call TRBJ1-1, with D uncertain. The CDR3 loop spans 13 amino acids. Trimming took 5 bases from V and 6 from J, leaving 13 bases between them. Per the germline V gene, CDR1 is MNHEY and CDR2 is SVGAGI. CDR3 DNA sequence: TGTGCCAGCAGTGAACGAAGCCTGGCTGAAGCTTTCTTT. This gives the protein CASSERSLAEAFF.

The rearrangement uses TRBV7-9 and TRBJ2-1; no definite D call. V was pared by 1 base and J by 6 bases, with 22 bases between. CDR1 is SEHNR and CDR2 is FQNEAQ in the germline V gene (reference sequence). This CDR3 has 18 amino acids. The CDR3 DNA sequence: TGTGCCAGCAGCTTAGAGGCAGGCCTGGGCCCCTCGCTCAATGAGCAGTTCTTC. It yields the protein CASSLEAGLGPSLNEQFF.

The chain has TRBV2 and TRBJ1-2, with D possibly matching TRBD1 (6 bases). CDR1 is SNHLY, CDR2 FYNNEI, per germline. The CDR3 loop spans 13 amino acids. V lost 6 bases and J lost 7, with 15 bases in between. Here the CDR3 reads CASSPDRQGGYTF. The CDR3 DNA sequence: TGTGCCAGCAGCCCCGACAGGCAGGGTGGCTACACCTTC.

This chain joins TRBV19 and TRBJ1-2, with TRBD1 matching over 9 bases. CDR1 LNHDA and CDR2 SQIVND come from the germline V gene (reference sequence). V lost 7 bases, J lost 3 bases, and 15 bases stayed unmatched. The CDR3 extends over 17 amino acids. CDR3 residues: CASTRDSGTGLDYGYTF. The CDR3 coding sequence is TGTGCCAGTACCCGAGACTCAGGGACAGGGCTTGACTATGGCTACACCTTC.

The rearrangement uses TRBV6-1 and TRBJ2-2; either TRBD1 or TRBD2 may supply D (6 bases each). The CDR3 length is 15 residues. In germline, CDR1 is MNHNS, CDR2 SASEGT. V was clipped by 7 bases and J by 6 bases, with 18 bases between them. CDR3 DNA sequence: TGTGCCAGCATCCCCCGGGGGCTGGGGGCCGGGGAGCTGTTTTTT. Its translation is CASIPRGLGAGELFF.

This rearrangement joins TRBV6-1 to TRBJ2-7, with D possibly matching TRBD2 (6 bases). Between the trimmed V and J ends, which lost 2 bases and 0 bases, there was a span of 14 bases. Germline CDR1 and CDR2: MNHNS and SASEGT. CDR3 length: 16 amino acids. In DNA form, the CDR3 reads TGTGCCAGCAGTGAAAGGGATAGCGGCAGCTCCTACGAGCAGTACTTC. Its protein is CASSERDSGSSYEQYF.

The rearrangement joins TRBV19 to TRBJ2-2; 7 bases line up with TRBD1. Trimming removed 6 bases from V and 5 bases from J; junction bases left unmatched: 6. This CDR3 has 14 amino acids. Germline V lookup: CDR1 LNHDA, CDR2 SQIVND (reference sequence). The CDR3 loop is CASSAKTGTGELFF. DNA of the CDR3: TGTGCCAGTAGCGCTAAGACAGGGACCGGGGAGCTGTTTTTT.

This sequence joins TRBV19 and TRBJ1-2; the D gene is possibly TRBD1 (6 bases). CDR1 is LNHDA, CDR2 SQIVND, per germline (reference sequence). This CDR3 comprises 14 residues. V was shortened by 5 bases and J by 2 bases, with 12 bases between the two germline ends. CDR3 coding DNA: TGTGCCAGTAGTGGGACACCCCCAAACTATGGCTACACCTTC. The encoded protein is CASSGTPPNYGYTF.